This T cell receptor beta chain emerged from a study of cytomegalovirus exposure and HLA in healthy donors. Study-wide results and caveats: A later analysis appeared to link common viral pathogens to several of the most significant clusters.

Trimming removed 0 bases from V and 4 bases from J, with 16 bases in between. Germline V gene data show CDR1 as LNHNV and CDR2 as YYDKDF (reference sequence). This CDR3 has 16 amino acids. Notes on this clone: Its antigen remains unknown.

Vbeta (60) and Jbeta (13) primers were used in the PCR. TCRdb keeps only in-frame clones here, not all; method: immunoSEQ multiplex PCR. The table records about 110,000 clones, more than 70% of them present only once. J is TRBJ2-7 and V is TRBV15; tentative D call: TRBD2 (5 bases). Sequencing was done on a sample of PBMCs. This sequence was found in a man aged 35 to 55 in good health and CMV-seronegative. The CDR3 spells CATSRDGGRRRYEQYF. CDR3 DNA sequence: TGTGCCACCAGCAGAGATGGTGGTAGGCGGAGGTACGAGCAGTACTTC.